What follows are 15 T cell receptor beta chains derived from one specimen sequenced in a study of T cells in Graves' hyperthyroidism and ophthalmopathy. RNA transcripts were the template for amplifying TCR beta CDR3 regions. The TCR CDR3 was amplified in a first-round RT-PCR using the HTBI primer set. TCRdb called the multiplex PCR reads again in MiXCR, with one record for every CDR3 protein. The sample carries about 420,000 distinct CDR3 sequences, around a sixth recorded once. The sequenced sample consisted of blood. The receptors come from a woman aged 18-29 years with Graves' hyperthyroidism.

This clonotype has more than one count but fewer than ten. This chain joins TRBV5-1 and TRBJ2-1; TRBD2 matches 14 bases. The germline CDR1 and CDR2 sequences are SGHRS and YFSETQ. The CDR3 runs 22 residues. J gave up 4 bases and V 0 bases, and 18 bases lay outside the gene matches. CDR3 nucleotides: TGCGCCAGCAGCTTGGTCAAGAAGGCCGGGACTAGCGGGAGTCGGGGATACAATGAGCAGTTCTTC. This sequence encodes CASSLVKKAGTSGSRGYNEQFF.

This clonotype turned up a few times. The chain combines TRBV2 with TRBJ2-7, with unresolved D. Trimming pared 11 bases from V and 2 bases from J, leaving 10 bases between. Germline CDR1 and CDR2: SNHLY and FYNNEI. The CDR3 extends over 11 amino acids. The CDR3 DNA follows: TGTGCCGGGCAGGAAGCCTACGAGCAGTACTTC. Its translation: CAGQEAYEQYF.

The J gene is TRBJ2-7, the V gene TRBV28; D could derive from TRBD1 or TRBD2 (5 bases each). V was clipped by 10 bases and J by 4 bases, with 14 bases between them. This CDR3 has 12 residues. In germline, CDR1 is MDHEN, CDR2 SYDVKM. CDR3 in DNA: TGTGCCACCCGGGACGGAGGATACGAGCAGTACTTC. Translation: CATRDGGYEQYF.

This clonotype was observed at least ten times. Here the CDR3 DNA reads TGTGCCAGCAGCTTGGGGGCCGCAGATACGCAGTATTTT. It specifies CASSLGAADTQYF. This chain links TRBV7-9 with TRBJ2-3; D is perhaps TRBD1 (6 bases). The CDR3 length is 13 residues. Trimming took off 3 bases at V and 4 bases at J, with 8 bases between the two ends. The germline CDR1 and CDR2 sequences are SEHNR and FQNEAQ (reference sequence).

The table lists this clonotype with many counts. This rearrangement joins TRBV12-3 or TRBV12-4 to TRBJ2-1; 12 bases line up with TRBD2. This CDR3 has 15 residues. With V trimmed by 10 bases and J by 4 bases, 8 bases remained unmatched. CDR3 amino acids: CAIGRTSGMYNEQFF. The DNA for the CDR3 is TGTGCCATCGGGCGGACTAGCGGGATGTACAATGAGCAGTTCTTC.

This clonotype was seen only a few times. The V and J genes are TRBV19 and TRBJ1-2; no clear D gene. Trimming cost V 0 bases and J 7 bases, with 9 bases left between them. Germline lookup yields CDR1 LNHDA and CDR2 SQIVND (reference sequence). The length of the CDR3 is 13 residues. CDR3 sequence reads: CASSIEGTSGYTF. In nucleotides, the CDR3 is TGTGCCAGTAGTATAGAGGGCACGTCTGGCTACACCTTC. Supplemented by reference TRBV19 and TRBJ1-2, the full variable domain reads DGGITQSPKYLFRKEGQNVTLSCEQNLNHDAMYWYRQDPGQGLRLIYYSQIVNDFQKGDIAEGYSVSREKKESFPLTVTSAQKNPTAFYLCASSIEGTSGYTFGSGTRLTVV.

This clonotype was detected many times. This CDR3 is CASSQEGFPTGGYTF. The CDR3 DNA sequence: TGTGCCAGCAGCCAAGAGGGGTTTCCTACGGGTGGCTACACCTTC. The chain joins TRBV3-1 to TRBJ1-2, with D unclear. The V gene's germline CDR1 is LGHDT and CDR2 YNNKEL (reference sequence). There are 15 residues in the CDR3. V dropped 0 bases and J dropped 7 bases, with 15 bases sitting between them. Supplemented by reference TRBV3-1 and TRBJ1-2, the full variable domain reads DTAVSQTPKYLVTQMGNDKSIKCEQNLGHDTMYWYKQDSKKFLKIMFSYNNKELIINETVPNRFSPKSPDKAHLNLHINSLELGDSAVYFCASSQEGFPTGGYTFGSGTRLTVV.

This clonotype was detected ten times or more. The rearrangement joins TRBV3-1 to TRBJ1-4; no reliable D call. Germline V lookup: CDR1 LGHDT, CDR2 YNNKEL (reference sequence). This CDR3 is built from 14 residues. V dropped 4 bases and J dropped 0 bases, with 6 bases sitting between them. The CDR3 loop is CASSLTATNEKLFF. The CDR3 bases are TGTGCCAGCAGCCTCACCGCAACTAATGAAAAACTGTTTTTT.

This clonotype has a handful of counts. This chain's CDR3 is CASSSTSESYEQYF. The CDR3 DNA reads TGTGCCAGCAGCTCGACTAGCGAGAGCTACGAGCAGTACTTC. The chain links TRBV11-2 to TRBJ2-7, with 8 bases identical to TRBD2. The CDR3 is made up of 14 amino acids. V shed 4 bases and J 3 bases; nucleotides not matched to a gene: 5. The germline CDR1 and CDR2 sequences are SGHAT and FQNNGV.

The chain carries TRBV28 and TRBJ2-7; 13 nucleotides align to TRBD2. Trimming took 7 bases from V and 5 from J; bases not matched to a gene: 5. The germline V gene encodes CDR1 MDHEN and CDR2 SYDVKM. The CDR3 has 14 amino acids. CDR3 residues: CASTATSGRDEQYF. Here the CDR3 DNA reads TGTGCCAGCACCGCAACTAGCGGGAGGGACGAGCAGTACTTC.

In this sample, this clonotype turned up many times. This chain links TRBV20-1 with TRBJ1-2; TRBD1 agrees at 10 bases. Germline V lookup: CDR1 DFQATT, CDR2 SNEGSKA (reference sequence). Trimming took 5 bases from V and 6 from J; bases not matched to a gene: 6. This CDR3 is 13 amino acids long. CDR3 residues: CSALTGGANGYTF. DNA for the CDR3: TGCAGTGCTTTGACAGGGGGCGCGAATGGCTACACCTTC.

This clonotype was counted between two and nine times. The chain employs TRBV24-1 and TRBJ2-3, with D maybe TRBD1 (5 bases). The CDR3 length is 16 residues. CDR1 and CDR2 from the germline V gene are KGHDR and SFDVKD. The V and J ends lost 3 bases and 6 bases respectively, with 18 bases between them. CDR3 sequence (DNA): TGTGCCACCAGTGATCGAGGTGGGGCATTCGGCGATACGCAGTATTTT. Residues: CATSDRGGAFGDTQYF.

This clonotype showed up many times. The chain has TRBV5-6 and TRBJ2-5, with D perhaps matching TRBD1 (5 bases). Per the germline V gene, CDR1 is SGHDT and CDR2 is YYEEEE. Trimming removed 9 bases at V and 3 bases at J, with 12 bases between. The CDR3 covers 12 residues. The CDR3 DNA sequence: TGTGCCACCTTGCAGGGTGAAGAGACCCAGTACTTC. Translated: CATLQGEETQYF.

This clonotype was counted ten times or more. This sequence joins TRBV20-1 and TRBJ2-7, with D tentatively TRBD1 or TRBD2 (5 bases each). Germline V lookup: CDR1 DFQATT, CDR2 SNEGSKA (reference sequence). V was trimmed by 3 bases and J by 7 bases, leaving 22 bases between them. The CDR3 has 15 amino acids. This CDR3 reads CSARWASDGTGEQYF. CDR3 bases: TGCAGTGCTAGGTGGGCCTCGGACGGGACGGGGGAGCAGTACTTC.

V usage is TRBV9 and J usage is TRBJ2-2; D is undetermined. Trimming pared 2 bases from V and 8 bases from J, leaving 7 bases between. Germline V lookup: CDR1 SGDLS, CDR2 YYNGEE. This CDR3 is built from 12 residues. The CDR3 reads CASSVREGELFF. Written as DNA, the CDR3 is TGTGCCAGCAGCGTCCGTGAGGGGGAGCTGTTTTTT. The full variable domain, its missing parts supplied by reference TRBV9 and TRBJ2-2, is DSGVTQTPKHLITATGQRVTLRCSPRSGDLSVYWYQQSLDQGLQFLIQYYNGEERAKGNILERFSAQQFPDLHSELNLSSLELGDSALYFCASSVREGELFFGEGSRLTVL.